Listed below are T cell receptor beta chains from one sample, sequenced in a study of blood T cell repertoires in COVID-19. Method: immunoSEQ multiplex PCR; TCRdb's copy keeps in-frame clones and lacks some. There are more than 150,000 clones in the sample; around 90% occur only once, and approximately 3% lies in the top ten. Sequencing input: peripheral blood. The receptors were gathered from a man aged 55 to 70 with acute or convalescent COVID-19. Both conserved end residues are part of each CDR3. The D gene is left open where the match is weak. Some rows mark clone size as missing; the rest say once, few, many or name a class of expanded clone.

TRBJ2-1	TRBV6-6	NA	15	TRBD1	TGTGCCAGCAGTTACCCAGGGGGCGCCCACAATGAGCAGTTCTTC	CASSYPGGAHNEQFF
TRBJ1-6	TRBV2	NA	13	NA	TGTGCCAGTCGACAGCTCTATAATTCACCCCTCCACTTT	CASRQLYNSPLHF
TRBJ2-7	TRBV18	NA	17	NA	TGTGCCAGCTCACCAGTAGCTCGACAGGAAAAAACCTACGAGCAGTACTTC	CASSPVARQEKTYEQYF
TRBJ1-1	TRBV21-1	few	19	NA	TGTGCCAGCAGCAAAGGGCGGAGTAGGACATGCAAGAGGTTCACTGAAGCTTTCTTT	CASSKGRSRTCKRFTEAFF
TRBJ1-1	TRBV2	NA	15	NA	TGTGCCAGCAGTCCCACCTCCACAGTGAACACTGAAGCTTTCTTT	CASSPTSTVNTEAFF
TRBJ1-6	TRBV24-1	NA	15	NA	TGTGCCACCTTAATCCTCAGCTCCTATAATTCACCCCTCCACTTT	CATLILSSYNSPLHF
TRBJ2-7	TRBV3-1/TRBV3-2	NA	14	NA	TGTGCCAGCAGCCAACAGGGGAGAGGGGGCGAGCAGTACTTC	CASSQQGRGGEQYF
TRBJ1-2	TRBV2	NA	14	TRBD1	TGTGCCAGCAGCGCACAGGGGGGTGACTATGGCTACACCTTC	CASSAQGGDYGYTF
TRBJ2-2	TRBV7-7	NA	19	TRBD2	TGTGCCAGCAGCCCGCGGACTAGCGGGGGGGTTATTAGCACCGGGGAGCTGTTTTTT	CASSPRTSGGVISTGELFF
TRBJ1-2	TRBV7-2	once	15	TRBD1	TGTGCCAGCAGCCAGGACAGGTCGCGGGGCTATGGCTACACCTTC	CASSQDRSRGYGYTF
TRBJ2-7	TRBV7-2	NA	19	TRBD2	TGTGCCAGCAGCTCTTTCGTGGTCCGATACCGGGACTACTCCCTCGAGCAGTACTTC	CASSSFVVRYRDYSLEQYF
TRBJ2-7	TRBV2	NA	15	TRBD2	TGTGCCAGCAGATCCGGGACTAGCGGGGGGGGTGAGCAGTACTTC	CASRSGTSGGGEQYF
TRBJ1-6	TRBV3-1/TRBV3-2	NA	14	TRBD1	TGTGCCAGCAGCCGCCGGGACAGCATGGCACCCCTCCACTTT	CASSRRDSMAPLHF
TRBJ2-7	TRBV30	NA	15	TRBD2	TGTGCCTGGCGATCAACCGGGACTAGCGTATACGAGCAGTACTTC	CAWRSTGTSVYEQYF
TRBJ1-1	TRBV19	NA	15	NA	TGTGCCAGTAGTAGCTCAAGGGGGACGAACACTGAAGCTTTCTTT	CASSSSRGTNTEAFF
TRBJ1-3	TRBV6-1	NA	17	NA	TGTGCCAGCAGTGCCCGGGACACAACACTCTCTGGAAACACCATATATTTT	CASSARDTTLSGNTIYF
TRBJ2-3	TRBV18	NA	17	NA	TGTGCCAGCTCACCACGGTTGGCCCCGCAGGCCACAGATACGCAGTATTTT	CASSPRLAPQATDTQYF
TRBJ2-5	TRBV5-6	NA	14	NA	TGTGCCAGCAGCTTGGTTCCGGGGCAAGAGACCCAGTACTTC	CASSLVPGQETQYF
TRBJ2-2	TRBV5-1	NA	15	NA	TGCGCCAGCAGTTCCCGGACAGCGAACACCGGGGAGCTGTTTTTT	CASSSRTANTGELFF
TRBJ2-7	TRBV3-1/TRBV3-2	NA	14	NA	TGTGCCAGCAGCCAAGGGGGCGATGGGTACGAGCAGTACTTC	CASSQGGDGYEQYF
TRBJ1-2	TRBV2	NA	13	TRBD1	TGTGCCAGCAGTGCAACAGGGGTGGGTGGCTACACCTTC	CASSATGVGGYTF
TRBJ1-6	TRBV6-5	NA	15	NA	TGTGCCAGCAGTTACGCTACAGGCGCTAATTCACCCCTCCACTTT	CASSYATGANSPLHF
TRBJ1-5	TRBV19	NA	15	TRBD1	TGTGCCAGTAAGGACAGGGGTTTATCCAATCAGCCCCAGCATTTT	CASKDRGLSNQPQHF
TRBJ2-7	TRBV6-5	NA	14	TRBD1	TGTGCCAGCAGTCGGGACAGGGACTCCTACGAGCAGTACTTC	CASSRDRDSYEQYF
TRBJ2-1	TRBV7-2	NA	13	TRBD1	TGTGCCAGCAGCCCACAGACAGGGGATGAGCAGTTCTTC	CASSPQTGDEQFF
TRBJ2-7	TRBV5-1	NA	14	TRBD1	TGCGCCAGCAGCTTGGAAGATGGGACAGGGGAGCAGTACTTC	CASSLEDGTGEQYF
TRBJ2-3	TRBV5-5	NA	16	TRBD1	TGTGCCAGCAGCGCCGGACAGGGGGCATTTACAGATACGCAGTATTTT	CASSAGQGAFTDTQYF
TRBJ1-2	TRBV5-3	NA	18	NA	TGTGCCAGAAGCTCCCTGGGGCGAAGGGTCCATCCGGGTTATGGCTACACCTTC	CARSSLGRRVHPGYGYTF
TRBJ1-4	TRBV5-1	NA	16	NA	TGCGCCAGCAGCCAACTTACAGGGTCCCCTAGTGAAAAACTGTTTTTT	CASSQLTGSPSEKLFF
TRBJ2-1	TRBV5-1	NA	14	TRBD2	TGCGCCACCGCAGCGGGGAGGACCTACAATGAGCAGTTCTTC	CATAAGRTYNEQFF
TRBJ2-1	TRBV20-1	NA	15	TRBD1	TGCAGTGCTAGTTCCGGGACAGGGACCTACAATGAGCAGTTCTTC	CSASSGTGTYNEQFF
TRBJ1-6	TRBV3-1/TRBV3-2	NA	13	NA	TGTGCCAGCAGCCAAGTTTCAAATTCACCCCTCCACTTT	CASSQVSNSPLHF
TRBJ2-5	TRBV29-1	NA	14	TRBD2	TGCAGCGTTGAAGAGGGGCGGGGGGGAAGGCCCCAGTACTTC	CSVEEGRGGRPQYF
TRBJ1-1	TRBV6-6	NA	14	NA	TGTGCCAGCAGTTCGTTTTGGCCGCCCAGTCAAGCTTTCTTT	CASSSFWPPSQAFF
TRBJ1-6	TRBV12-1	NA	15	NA	TGTGCCAGCAGACTCTCTGAGGAGGATAATTCACCCCTCCACTTT	CASRLSEEDNSPLHF
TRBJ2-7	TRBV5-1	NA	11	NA	TGCGCCAGCAGCTTGGCGGGGGAGCAGTACTTC	CASSLAGEQYF
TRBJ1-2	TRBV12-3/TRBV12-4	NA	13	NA	TGTGCCAGCAGTTTAGTAACTAACTATGGCTACACCTTC	CASSLVTNYGYTF
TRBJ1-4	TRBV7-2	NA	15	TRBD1	TGTGCCAGCAGCTTGCAGGGGGCCCTTAATGAAAAACTGTTTTTT	CASSLQGALNEKLFF
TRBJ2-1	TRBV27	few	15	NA	TGTGCCAGCAGTGTCGGGGTTAGCTCCTACAATGAGCAGTTCTTC	CASSVGVSSYNEQFF
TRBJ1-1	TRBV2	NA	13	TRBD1	TGTGCCAGCAGAACAGGGGAGTGGACTGAAGCTTTCTTT	CASRTGEWTEAFF
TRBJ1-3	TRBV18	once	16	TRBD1	TGTGCCAGCTCACCCTACAAGGGCCAGGGGGCAAACACCATATATTTT	CASSPYKGQGANTIYF
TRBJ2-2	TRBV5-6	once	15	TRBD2	TGTGCCAGCAGCTTGTTAGCGGGACGTACCGGGGAGCTGTTTTTT	CASSLLAGRTGELFF
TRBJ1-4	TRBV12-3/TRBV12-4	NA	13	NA	TGTGCCAGCAGCTTATCTAACGATGAAAAACTGTTTTTT	CASSLSNDEKLFF
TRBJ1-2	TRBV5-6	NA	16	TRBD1	TGTGCCAGCAGCTTGCACAGGGGGGCCTATAACTATGGCTACACCTTC	CASSLHRGAYNYGYTF
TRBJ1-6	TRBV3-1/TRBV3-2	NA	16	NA	TGTGCCAGCAGCGCCGGACAGAACTCCTATAATTCACCCCTCCACTTT	CASSAGQNSYNSPLHF
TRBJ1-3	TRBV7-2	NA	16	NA	TGTGCCAGCAGCTACCTCGCCGGGGGGGCCGGAAACACCATATATTTT	CASSYLAGGAGNTIYF
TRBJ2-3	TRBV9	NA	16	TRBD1	TGTGCCAGCAGCGTAGAAGGGGGCTATCGTACAGATACGCAGTATTTT	CASSVEGGYRTDTQYF
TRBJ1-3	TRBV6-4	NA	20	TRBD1	TGTGCCAGCAGTGACTCGTTCCTCCGGACAGGGAGCGAAACTGGAAACACCATATATTTT	CASSDSFLRTGSETGNTIYF